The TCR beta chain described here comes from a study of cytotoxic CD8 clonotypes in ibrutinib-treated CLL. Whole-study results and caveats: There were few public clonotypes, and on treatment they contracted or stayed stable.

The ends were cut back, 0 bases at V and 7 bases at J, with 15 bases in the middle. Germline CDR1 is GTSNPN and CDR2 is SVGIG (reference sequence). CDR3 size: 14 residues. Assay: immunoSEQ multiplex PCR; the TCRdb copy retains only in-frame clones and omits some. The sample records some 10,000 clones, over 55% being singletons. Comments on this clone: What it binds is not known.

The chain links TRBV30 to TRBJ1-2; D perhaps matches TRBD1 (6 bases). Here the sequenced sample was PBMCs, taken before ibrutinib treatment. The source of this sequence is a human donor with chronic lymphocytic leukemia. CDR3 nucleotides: TGTGCCTGGAGTGTAACAGGGACATACATTGGCTACACCTTC. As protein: CAWSVTGTYIGYTF.